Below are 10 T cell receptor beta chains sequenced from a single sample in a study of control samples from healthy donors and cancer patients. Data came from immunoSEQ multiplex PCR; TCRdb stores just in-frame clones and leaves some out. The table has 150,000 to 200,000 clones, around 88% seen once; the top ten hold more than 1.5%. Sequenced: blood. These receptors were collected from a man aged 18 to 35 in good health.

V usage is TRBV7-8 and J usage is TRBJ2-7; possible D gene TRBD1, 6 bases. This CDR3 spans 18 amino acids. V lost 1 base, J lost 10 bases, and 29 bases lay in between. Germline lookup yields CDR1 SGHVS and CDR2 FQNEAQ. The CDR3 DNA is TGTGCCAGCAGCTTAGTAGGGACACCCACCTTAGGCCAACATGGCCAGTACTTC. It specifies CASSLVGTPTLGQHGQYF.

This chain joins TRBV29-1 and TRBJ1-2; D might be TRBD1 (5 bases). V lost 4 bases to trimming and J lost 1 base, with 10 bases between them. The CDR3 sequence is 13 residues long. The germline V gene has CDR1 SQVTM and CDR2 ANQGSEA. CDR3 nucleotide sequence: TGCAGCGTTGTAACAGGAGATAACTATGGCTACACCTTC. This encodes CSVVTGDNYGYTF. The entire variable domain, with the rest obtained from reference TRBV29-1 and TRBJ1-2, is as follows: SAVISQKPSRDICQRGTSLTIQCQVDSQVTMMFWYRQQPGQSLTLIATANQGSEATYESGFVIDKFPISRPNLTFSTLTVSNMSPEDSSIYLCSVVTGDNYGYTFGSGTRLTVV.

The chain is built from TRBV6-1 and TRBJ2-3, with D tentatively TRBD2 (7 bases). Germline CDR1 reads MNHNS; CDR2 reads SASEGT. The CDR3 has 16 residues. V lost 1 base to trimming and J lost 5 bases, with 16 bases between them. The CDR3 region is CASSEVWGGAGDTQYF. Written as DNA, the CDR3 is TGTGCCAGCAGTGAAGTATGGGGGGGGGCGGGAGATACGCAGTATTTT.

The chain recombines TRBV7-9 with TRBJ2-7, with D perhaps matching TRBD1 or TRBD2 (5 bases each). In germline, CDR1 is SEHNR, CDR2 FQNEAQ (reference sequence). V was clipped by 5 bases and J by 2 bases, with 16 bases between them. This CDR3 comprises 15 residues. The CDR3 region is CASSGTGRSTYEQYF. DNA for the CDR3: TGTGCCAGCAGCGGAACGGGACGCTCAACCTACGAGCAGTACTTC. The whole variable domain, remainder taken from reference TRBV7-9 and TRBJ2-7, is DTGVSQNPRHKITKRGQNVTFRCDPISEHNRLYWYRQTLGQGPEFLTYFQNEAQLEKSRLLSDRFSAERPKGSFSTLEIQRTEQGDSAMYLCASSGTGRSTYEQYFGPGTRLTVT.

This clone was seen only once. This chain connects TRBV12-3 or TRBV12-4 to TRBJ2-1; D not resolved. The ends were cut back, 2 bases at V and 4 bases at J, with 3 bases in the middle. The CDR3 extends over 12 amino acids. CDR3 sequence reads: CASSLTYNEQFF. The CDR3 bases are TGTGCCAGCAGTTTAACATACAATGAGCAGTTCTTC.

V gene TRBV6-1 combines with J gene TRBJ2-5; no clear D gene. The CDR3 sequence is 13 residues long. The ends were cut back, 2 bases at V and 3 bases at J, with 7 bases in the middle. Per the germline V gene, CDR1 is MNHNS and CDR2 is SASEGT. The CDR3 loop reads CASSESAEETQYF. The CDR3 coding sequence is TGTGCCAGCAGTGAATCGGCGGAAGAGACCCAGTACTTC.

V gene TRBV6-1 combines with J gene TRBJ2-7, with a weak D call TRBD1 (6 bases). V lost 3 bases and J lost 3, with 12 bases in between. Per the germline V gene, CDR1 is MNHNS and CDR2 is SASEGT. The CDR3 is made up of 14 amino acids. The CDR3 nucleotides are TGTGCCAGCAGTGATATTCCAGGGGACTACGAGCAGTACTTC. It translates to CASSDIPGDYEQYF.

The CDR3 DNA is TGCGCCAGCAGCGGGACAGGGGGCGCGGTTTATGAAAAACTGTTTTTT. Translated, it gives CASSGTGGAVYEKLFF. The chain links TRBV5-1 to TRBJ1-4, with 12 nucleotides matching TRBD1. Germline CDR1 reads SGHRS; CDR2 reads YFSETQ. With 4 bases clipped from V and 6 bases from J, the junction kept 7 bases outside the gene matches. CDR3 length equals 16 residues.

The CDR3 nucleotides are TGCGCCAGCAGCTCGGGACTAGCGGGGGGCGCGAGGGATACGCAGTATTTT. It encodes CASSSGLAGGARDTQYF. This sequence joins TRBV4-1 and TRBJ2-3; TRBD2 aligns across 15 bases. The CDR3 is 17 amino acids. The V gene end was trimmed by 5 bases and the J gene end by 6 bases; junction bases not matched to a gene: 9. Germline values: CDR1 MGHRA, CDR2 YSYEKL.

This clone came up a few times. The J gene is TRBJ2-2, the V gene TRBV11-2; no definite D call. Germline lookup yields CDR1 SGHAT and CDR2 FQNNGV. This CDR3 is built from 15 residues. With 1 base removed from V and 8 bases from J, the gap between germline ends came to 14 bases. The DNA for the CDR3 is TGTGCCAGCAGCTTAGCAGCCAGCTCGGAGGGGGAGCTGTTTTTT. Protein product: CASSLAASSEGELFF.